Listed here are 13 T cell receptor beta chains from one sample, sequenced in a study of cytomegalovirus exposure and HLA in healthy donors. It was with 60 Vbeta and 13 Jbeta primers that the PCR ran. Sequenced by immunoSEQ multiplex PCR; TCRdb stores in-frame clones only, minus some. The sample's table shows under 40,000 clones. Sequenced input: PBMCs. The receptors were gathered from a woman in her 40s in good health and CMV-seropositive.

The rearrangement uses TRBV4-3 and TRBJ2-1; tentative D call: TRBD1 (6 bases). Germline values: CDR1 LGHNA, CDR2 YSLEER. The CDR3 is 16 residues long. Trimming took off 0 bases at V and 12 bases at J, with 21 bases between the two ends. CDR3 nucleotides: TGCGCCAGCAGCCAAGAGCTTACAGTGCTCCGACAGGTGCAGTTCTTC. This translates into CASSQELTVLRQVQFF.

V is TRBV29-1 and J is TRBJ1-3; D is unclear. This CDR3 contains 16 residues. Per germline, CDR1 SQVTM and CDR2 ANQGSEA. With 0 bases removed from V and 0 bases from J, the gap between germline ends came to 12 bases. CDR3 DNA sequence: TGCAGCGTTGAAGATCAACAGACCAACTCTGGAAACACCATATATTTT. Its protein is CSVEDQQTNSGNTIYF.

The V call is TRBV19, the J call TRBJ1-4, with D perhaps TRBD1 (5 bases). The CDR3 length is 14 residues. Trimming left V 4 bases short and J 8 bases short, with 14 bases between. Germline V gene data show CDR1 as LNHDA and CDR2 as SQIVND (reference sequence). Written as DNA, the CDR3 is TGTGCCAGTAGTAGTCGCGGGGGAGTGGAAAAACTGTTTTTT. This codes for CASSSRGGVEKLFF.

The chain has TRBV30 and TRBJ1-1; TRBD1 might be the D (5 bases). V lost 0 bases, J lost 6 bases, and 11 bases lay in between. The length of the CDR3 is 13 residues. The V gene's germline CDR1 is GTSNPN and CDR2 SVGIG (reference sequence). DNA of the CDR3: TGTGCCTGGAGTGTTAAGGGGTACCCTGAAGCTTTCTTT. Translation: CAWSVKGYPEAFF. Together with reference TRBV30 and TRBJ1-1, the CDR3 gives the full variable domain: SQTIHQWPATLVQPVGSPLSLECTVEGTSNPNLYWYRQAAGRGLQLLFYSVGIGQISSEVPQNLSASRPQDRQFILSSKKLLLSDSGFYLCAWSVKGYPEAFFGQGTRLTVV.

The V gene is TRBV6-5, the J gene TRBJ2-5, with a tentative D call TRBD2 (5 bases). The CDR3 length is 15 residues. Germline V gene lookup returns CDR1 MNHEY and CDR2 SVGAGI. Between the trimmed V and J ends, which lost 0 bases and 7 bases, there was a span of 15 bases. The CDR3, as DNA: TGTGCCAGCAGTTACTCCGAGGGTCCCTTCGCGACCCAGTACTTC. Translating it yields CASSYSEGPFATQYF.

The CDR3 nucleotides read TGTGCCAGCAGAGCGGGACAGGGATGGAATCAGCCCCAGCATTTT. Its translation is CASRAGQGWNQPQHF. This chain links TRBV6-1 with TRBJ1-5; 9 nucleotides line up with TRBD1. V shed 6 bases, J shed 4 bases, and the junction held 7 bases outside the gene matches. Germline V gives CDR1 MNHNS, CDR2 SASEGT. The CDR3 sequence is 15 residues long.

The V and J genes are TRBV7-6 and TRBJ2-2; possible D gene TRBD2, 6 bases. Germline CDR1 SGHVS, CDR2 FNYEAQ. The germline V and J ends were trimmed by 5 bases and 8 bases, with 18 bases remaining between them. The CDR3 length is 15 residues. CDR3: CASSPPGLAWGELFF. CDR3 DNA: TGTGCCAGCAGCCCCCCGGGACTCGCGTGGGGGGAGCTGTTTTTT.

The gene calls are TRBV20-1 and TRBJ1-1, with D tentatively TRBD1 (6 bases). The CDR3 runs 11 residues. From germline, CDR1 is DFQATT and CDR2 SNEGSKA (reference sequence). Trimming took off 6 bases at V and 4 bases at J, with 9 bases between the two ends. CDR3 residues: CSANRVTEAFF. CDR3 nucleotides: TGCAGTGCCAACAGGGTCACTGAAGCTTTCTTT.

This chain uses TRBV28 with TRBJ1-1; maybe TRBD1 (5 bases). The germline gives CDR1 MDHEN, CDR2 SYDVKM. The CDR3 runs 12 residues. Trimming removed 7 bases from V and 5 bases from J, with 11 bases in between. The CDR3 sequence: CASTIQGTEAFF. For the CDR3, the DNA is TGTGCCAGCACCATCCAGGGTACTGAAGCTTTCTTT.

The chain couples TRBV6-5 to TRBJ2-7; TRBD1 matches at 10 bases. J gave up 2 bases and V 6 bases, and 4 bases lay outside the gene matches. The V gene's germline CDR1 is MNHEY and CDR2 SVGAGI. This CDR3 is 14 amino acids long. The CDR3 loop reads CASSGQGGAYEQYF. The CDR3 DNA reads TGTGCCAGCAGCGGACAGGGGGGCGCCTACGAGCAGTACTTC.

J is TRBJ2-7 and V is TRBV18; perhaps TRBD1 as D (6 bases). V shed 5 bases and J shed 3 bases, with 14 bases lying between them. Germline V gene data show CDR1 as KGHSH and CDR2 as LQKENI. The CDR3 runs to 14 residues. CDR3 DNA: TGTGCCAGCTCAAGTCGAGGACAGTTCTACGAGCAGTACTTC. The encoded protein is CASSSRGQFYEQYF.

This chain links TRBV5-1 with TRBJ2-5, with D possibly being TRBD2 (5 bases). This CDR3 is built from 14 residues. CDR1 is SGHRS, CDR2 YFSETQ, per germline. V dropped 7 bases and J dropped 1 base, with 14 bases sitting between them. The CDR3 here is CASRLQGSQETQYF. CDR3 sequence (DNA): TGCGCCAGCCGACTACAAGGGTCCCAAGAGACCCAGTACTTC. The full variable domain, in which reference TRBV5-1 and TRBJ2-5 provide the parts outside the CDR3, is KAGVTQTPRYLIKTRGQQVTLSCSPISGHRSVSWYQQTPGQGLQFLFEYFSETQRNKGNFPGRFSGRQFSNSRSEMNVSTLELGDSALYLCASRLQGSQETQYFGPGTRLLVL.

This rearrangement joins TRBV6-1 to TRBJ1-1, with D unclear. The V end was cut by 9 bases, the J end by 5 bases, with 16 bases between. Germline loops: CDR1 MNHNS, CDR2 SASEGT. The CDR3 totals 13 residues. In nucleotides, the CDR3 is TGTGCCAGTTCCTTCCGTGACAAAACTGAAGCTTTCTTT. Translated, it gives CASSFRDKTEAFF.